These T cell receptor beta chains were read from a single sample in a study of shared clonotypes between healthy human individuals. Clones were sequenced by immunoSEQ multiplex PCR, and TCRdb holds only the in-frame ones, with some missing. This table holds about 2.4 million clones, under 95% found once. The material sequenced was naive CD4+ T cells from PBMCs. These receptor sequences come from a man aged 18 to 30 in good health. Some clones in this sample may be carry-over from other donors' samples. Both conserved end residues are part of each CDR3. A D gene is named only where the DNA matches it firmly. A row's size may be missing; if present it is once, few, many or a size class.

D: TRBD1; V: TRBV27; J: TRBJ2-7; size: few; length: 14; CDR3: CASRGTGLVYEQYF; DNA: TGTGCCAGCAGGGGGACAGGGTTAGTCTACGAGCAGTACTTC
D: TRBD1; V: TRBV27; J: TRBJ1-2; size: NA; length: 15; CDR3: CASSRDRAINYGYTF; DNA: TGTGCCAGCAGCCGGGACAGGGCTATTAACTATGGCTACACCTTC
D: NA; V: TRBV20-1; J: TRBJ1-2; size: NA; length: 10; CDR3: CSAIGRGYTF; DNA: TGCAGTGCGATCGGACGGGGCTACACCTTC
D: NA; V: TRBV10-3; J: TRBJ1-2; size: NA; length: 15; CDR3: CAISESLEGLDGYTF; DNA: TGTGCCATCAGTGAGTCGTTGGAGGGGTTGGATGGCTACACCTTC
D: TRBD1; V: TRBV28; J: TRBJ2-7; size: NA; length: 12; CDR3: CAIRDREHEQYF; DNA: TGTGCCATTAGAGACAGGGAACACGAGCAGTACTTC
D: TRBD1; V: TRBV27; J: TRBJ1-2; size: NA; length: 15; CDR3: CASKTPPRQGGGYTF; DNA: TGTGCCAGCAAAACCCCGCCTCGACAGGGCGGGGGCTACACCTTC
D: NA; V: TRBV4-1; J: TRBJ2-7; size: NA; length: 14; CDR3: CASSQRDSRYEQYF; DNA: TGCGCCAGCAGCCAACGGGACTCCCGGTACGAGCAGTACTTC
D: NA; V: TRBV7-8; J: TRBJ2-5; size: NA; length: 10; CDR3: CASSFGTQYF; DNA: TGTGCCAGCAGCTTTGGGACCCAGTACTTC
D: NA; V: TRBV7-8; J: TRBJ1-5; size: NA; length: 16; CDR3: CASSTDSFDSNQPQHF; DNA: TGTGCCAGCAGCACGGACAGTTTCGATAGCAATCAGCCCCAGCATTTT
D: NA; V: TRBV5-1; J: TRBJ1-2; size: NA; length: 14; CDR3: CASSLALGARGYTF; DNA: TGCGCCAGCAGCTTGGCCTTGGGGGCGCGTGGCTACACCTTC
D: TRBD2; V: TRBV10-3; J: TRBJ2-1; size: NA; length: 15; CDR3: CAIHRGGSSYNEQFF; DNA: TGTGCCATCCATCGAGGCGGGAGCTCCTACAATGAGCAGTTCTTC
D: TRBD2; V: TRBV6-6; J: TRBJ2-1; size: NA; length: 15; CDR3: CASSLTGRSYNEQFF; DNA: TGTGCCAGCAGTTTGACCGGGAGGTCCTACAATGAGCAGTTCTTC
D: NA; V: TRBV2; J: TRBJ2-7; size: NA; length: 15; CDR3: CASSESLPGHYEQYF; DNA: TGTGCCAGCAGTGAATCACTCCCTGGGCACTACGAGCAGTACTTC
D: TRBD1; V: TRBV5-1; J: TRBJ1-2; size: NA; length: 15; CDR3: CASSLDPGTAYGYTF; DNA: TGCGCCAGCAGCTTGGACCCCGGGACAGCTTATGGCTACACCTTC
D: NA; V: TRBV30; J: TRBJ2-1; size: NA; length: 15; CDR3: CAWSFSGHTYNEQFF; DNA: TGTGCCTGGAGTTTTAGCGGACACACCTACAATGAGCAGTTCTTC
D: TRBD1; V: TRBV5-1; J: TRBJ2-1; size: NA; length: 13; CDR3: CASGTGTYNEQFF; DNA: TGCGCCAGCGGGACAGGGACCTACAATGAGCAGTTCTTC
D: NA; V: TRBV9; J: TRBJ1-1; size: NA; length: 13; CDR3: CASSVTQNTEAFF; DNA: TGTGCCAGCAGCGTCACACAGAACACTGAAGCTTTCTTT
D: NA; V: TRBV27; J: TRBJ1-2; size: NA; length: 17; CDR3: CASSLFALNEDFYGYTF; DNA: TGTGCCAGCAGTTTATTCGCCCTGAACGAGGATTTCTATGGCTACACCTTC
D: NA; V: TRBV28; J: TRBJ1-2; size: NA; length: 13; CDR3: CASSARRYYGYTF; DNA: TGTGCCAGCAGTGCTAGGAGGTACTATGGCTACACCTTC
D: NA; V: TRBV19; J: TRBJ2-5; size: NA; length: 13; CDR3: CASSRDNQETQYF; DNA: TGTGCCAGTAGCCGGGACAACCAAGAGACCCAGTACTTC
D: NA; V: TRBV5-1; J: TRBJ2-7; size: NA; length: 15; CDR3: CASSLSGAGAGEQYF; DNA: TGCGCCAGCAGCTTGAGTGGGGCGGGGGCTGGCGAGCAGTACTTC
D: NA; V: TRBV28; J: TRBJ1-1; size: NA; length: 13; CDR3: CASHGWGNTEAFF; DNA: TGTGCCAGCCATGGATGGGGGAACACTGAAGCTTTCTTT
D: TRBD2; V: TRBV11-1; J: TRBJ2-5; size: once; length: 14; CDR3: CASTPSGGGETQYF; DNA: TGTGCCAGCACCCCCTCGGGGGGAGGAGAGACCCAGTACTTC
D: TRBD1; V: TRBV6-6; J: TRBJ1-2; size: NA; length: 15; CDR3: CASSYGGTGDYGYTF; DNA: TGTGCCAGCAGTTACGGAGGGACAGGGGACTATGGCTACACCTTC
D: NA; V: TRBV7-8; J: TRBJ2-7; size: NA; length: 15; CDR3: CASTPDGGMTYEQYF; DNA: TGTGCCAGCACCCCCGATGGAGGGATGACCTACGAGCAGTACTTC
D: NA; V: TRBV19; J: TRBJ2-3; size: once; length: 11; CDR3: CAVGSLGTQYF; DNA: TGTGCTGTGGGCTCCCTGGGTACGCAGTATTTT
D: NA; V: TRBV19; J: TRBJ2-1; size: once; length: 13; CDR3: CASNPIAGNEQFF; DNA: TGTGCCAGTAATCCGATTGCGGGCAATGAGCAGTTCTTC
D: NA; V: TRBV28; J: TRBJ2-3; size: once; length: 13; CDR3: CASSATSTDTQYF; DNA: TGTGCCAGCAGCGCGACTAGCACAGATACGCAGTATTTT